This passage covers 20 T cell receptor beta chains from one sample sequenced in a study of blood T cell repertoires in COVID-19. Libraries were prepared by immunoSEQ multiplex PCR; TCRdb keeps only in-frame clonotypes and omits some of them. The profile shows more than 300,000 clones, roughly nine tenths of them singletons. What was sequenced was peripheral blood. All receptors come from a young woman with COVID-19, enrolled during active disease.

The chain carries TRBV7-8 and TRBJ1-5; 9 bases fit TRBD1. This CDR3 region has 17 residues. Losses at the gene ends were 4 bases for V and 2 bases for J; bases not matched to a gene: 9. From germline, CDR1 is SGHVS and CDR2 FQNEAQ. The CDR3 sequence is CASSSGQGMRGNQPQHF. The CDR3 nucleotides read TGTGCCAGCAGCTCGGGACAGGGTATGAGGGGCAATCAGCCCCAGCATTTT.

The chain couples TRBV5-1 to TRBJ1-1; D remains unclear. Looked up from germline, CDR1 is SGHRS and CDR2 is YFSETQ. With 2 bases removed from V and 1 base from J, the gap between germline ends came to 3 bases. The CDR3 has 12 residues. In nucleotides, the CDR3 is TGCGCCAGCAGCTTACAGAACACTGAAGCTTTCTTT. Amino acids: CASSLQNTEAFF. The full variable domain, with the rest looked up from reference TRBV5-1 and TRBJ1-1, is KAGVTQTPRYLIKTRGQQVTLSCSPISGHRSVSWYQQTPGQGLQFLFEYFSETQRNKGNFPGRFSGRQFSNSRSEMNVSTLELGDSALYLCASSLQNTEAFFGQGTRLTVV.

The chain couples TRBV18 to TRBJ1-1, with 7 bases aligning to TRBD1. The V segment lost 3 bases and the J segment 3 bases; nucleotides outside the gene matches: 4. This CDR3 region has 14 residues. CDR1 is KGHSH and CDR2 is LQKENI in the germline V gene. This chain's CDR3 is CASSPRQGDTEAFF. The CDR3 coding sequence is TGTGCCAGCTCACCCCGACAGGGAGACACTGAAGCTTTCTTT. The full variable domain, completed using reference TRBV18 and TRBJ1-1, is NAGVMQNPRHLVRRRGQEARLRCSPMKGHSHVYWYRQLPEEGLKFMVYLQKENIIDESGMPKERFSAEFPKEGPSILRIQQVVRGDSAAYFCASSPRQGDTEAFFGQGTRLTVV.

The chain couples TRBV6-5 to TRBJ2-2; 7 bases are shared with TRBD1. Germline V gene sequence: CDR1 MNHEY, CDR2 SVGAGI. There are 13 residues in the CDR3. V gave up 6 bases and J gave up 4 bases; unmatched junction bases: 2. Here the CDR3 DNA reads TGTGCCAGCAGCACAGGGGCCACCGGGGAGCTGTTTTTT. Its translation is CASSTGATGELFF.

This chain uses TRBV12-3 or TRBV12-4 with TRBJ1-2, with 8 bases aligning to TRBD1. The V gene end was trimmed by 3 bases and the J gene end by 9 bases; junction bases not matched to a gene: 3. The CDR3 totals 12 residues. The CDR3 spells CASSFGQGSYTF. CDR3 sequence (DNA): TGTGCCAGCAGTTTCGGACAGGGCAGCTACACCTTC.

This clone has only a few counts. This chain joins TRBV2 and TRBJ1-1; no firm D call. The CDR3 has 13 amino acids. Looked up from germline, CDR1 is SNHLY and CDR2 is FYNNEI. V was clipped by 6 bases and J by 4 bases, with 12 bases between them. The DNA for the CDR3 is TGTGCCAGCAGAAGGTTACAGAGCACTGAAGCTTTCTTT. Its translation: CASRRLQSTEAFF.

The rearrangement links TRBV16 to TRBJ1-2; D gene unclear. The germline V gene has CDR1 KGHSY and CDR2 FQNENV. The V and J ends lost 0 bases and 3 bases respectively, with 8 bases between them. The CDR3 contains 14 residues. The CDR3 region is CASSQSPNYYGYTF. In DNA, the CDR3 is TGTGCCAGCAGCCAATCACCGAACTACTATGGCTACACCTTC.

The chain carries TRBV7-8 and TRBJ2-7, with 8 bases identical to TRBD1. The CDR3 spans 15 residues. J lost 4 bases, V lost 1 base, and 6 bases had no gene match. In germline, CDR1 is SGHVS, CDR2 FQNEAQ. The CDR3 DNA reads TGTGCCAGCAGCTTAGGACAGGGGAGTTGGTACGAGCAGTACGTC. It translates to CASSLGQGSWYEQYV.

The rearrangement uses TRBV10-3 and TRBJ1-2; no definite D call. Trimming pared 5 bases from V and 3 bases from J, leaving 13 bases between. Per the germline V gene, CDR1 is ENHRY and CDR2 is SYGVKD. CDR3 length equals 14 residues. CDR3 sequence: CAISLGSSHYGYTF. CDR3 bases: TGTGCCATCAGTTTGGGCAGCAGTCACTATGGCTACACCTTC.

This chain joins TRBV3-1 (or the pseudogene TRBV3-2) and TRBJ2-1; maybe TRBD1 (5 bases). CDR3 length: 15 residues. The germline V gene encodes CDR1 LGHDT and CDR2 YNNKEL (reference sequence). V shed 4 bases and J shed 2 bases, with 12 bases lying between them. The CDR3 DNA sequence: TGTGCCAGCAGCCTGGACAACGGACCCTACAATGAGCAGTTCTTC. Translated, it gives CASSLDNGPYNEQFF.

The genes are TRBV7-9 and TRBJ2-5; D is unresolved. V was pared by 5 bases and J by 5 bases, with 9 bases between. Germline V gives CDR1 SEHNR, CDR2 FQNEAQ (reference sequence). This CDR3 spans 12 amino acids. The CDR3, as DNA: TGTGCCAGCAGCACCCTAGAGGAGACCCAGTACTTC. It codes for CASSTLEETQYF.

This clone was recorded once. The chain recombines TRBV2 with TRBJ2-5; the match to TRBD1 covers 7 bases. Germline values: CDR1 SNHLY, CDR2 FYNNEI. The CDR3 loop spans 14 amino acids. The V gene end was trimmed by 7 bases and the J gene end by 5 bases; junction bases not matched to a gene: 10. The CDR3 sequence is CASKIQGIRETQYF. The DNA of the CDR3 is TGTGCCAGCAAGATACAGGGGATCCGGGAGACCCAGTACTTC.

The rearrangement joins TRBV28 to TRBJ2-4, with TRBD1 matching 10 bases. J was trimmed by 8 bases and V by 4 bases; bases with no gene match: 5. CDR3 length equals 14 residues. Looked up from germline, CDR1 is MDHEN and CDR2 is SYDVKM. Written as DNA, the CDR3 is TGTGCCAGCAGTTCTCGGGACAGGGGAGACATTCAGTACTTC. Translating gives CASSSRDRGDIQYF.

This chain uses TRBV19 with TRBJ1-2; D is unclear. This CDR3 has 13 residues. Between the trimmed V and J ends, which lost 3 bases and 8 bases, there was a span of 13 bases. CDR1 is LNHDA and CDR2 is SQIVND in the germline V gene (reference sequence). The CDR3 loop reads CASSIFGDRGYTF. CDR3 DNA sequence: TGTGCCAGTAGTATTTTCGGGGATCGAGGCTACACCTTC.

The V and J genes are TRBV18 and TRBJ2-5; 10 nucleotides align to TRBD1. Trimming at V came to 3 bases and at J to 5 bases, leaving 6 bases not matched to a gene. The CDR3 is 15 amino acids. Germline CDR1 reads KGHSH; CDR2 reads LQKENI. In DNA, the CDR3 is TGTGCCAGCTCACCGCCCGGGACAGGGGATGAGACCCAGTACTTC. Protein product: CASSPPGTGDETQYF.

This rearrangement joins TRBV6-6 to TRBJ1-6; D is perhaps TRBD1 (6 bases). CDR1 and CDR2 (germline): MNHNY, SVGAGI (reference sequence). CDR3 length equals 14 residues. Trimming left V 5 bases short and J 10 bases short, with 15 bases between. The CDR3: CASSQGGPRSPLHF. CDR3 bases: TGTGCCAGCAGTCAAGGGGGTCCTAGGTCACCCCTCCACTTT.

CDR3 in DNA: TGTGCCAGCTCACCACGGGCAGTCCGTGGAGAAAAACTGTTTTTT. Translated, it gives CASSPRAVRGEKLFF. The chain uses TRBV18 and TRBJ1-4; D gene unclear. In germline, CDR1 is KGHSH, CDR2 LQKENI. V lost 1 base to trimming and J lost 8 bases, with 14 bases between them. The CDR3 spans 15 residues.

The chain is built from TRBV4-1 and TRBJ2-1, with 12 nucleotides matching TRBD2. Looked up from germline, CDR1 is MGHRA and CDR2 is YSYEKL. This CDR3 is 17 amino acids long. Trimming took 3 bases from V and 6 from J; bases not matched to a gene: 9. The CDR3 DNA follows: TGCGCCAGCAGCCAGGTACTTCCGGGACTAGCGGGCAATGAGCAGTTCTTC. It codes for CASSQVLPGLAGNEQFF.

This clone was found once. The rearrangement joins TRBV18 to TRBJ2-2; 10 bases fit TRBD1. With V trimmed by 0 bases and J by 0 bases, 1 base remained unmatched. The CDR3 is 17 residues long. Germline V CDR1 and CDR2: KGHSH, LQKENI. DNA of the CDR3: TGTGCCAGCTCACCACCCGACAGGGGGCCGAACACCGGGGAGCTGTTTTTT. Residues: CASSPPDRGPNTGELFF.

The chain employs TRBV11-1 and TRBJ1-1; D uncertain. Trimming removed 2 bases at V and 8 bases at J, with 12 bases between. The germline V gene has CDR1 SGHAT and CDR2 FQDESV (reference sequence). The CDR3 is made up of 13 amino acids. CDR3 in DNA: TGTGCCAGCAGCTTATTAAGGCAGAGGGAAGCTTTCTTT. Amino acid sequence: CASSLLRQREAFF.